Following are 15 T cell receptor beta chains from one sample sequenced in a study of CD8+CD57+ T cells in acquired aplastic anemia. The template for TCR beta VDJ and CDR3 sequence profiling was genomic DNA. Via MiXCR, TCRdb re-called the reads, giving one row per CDR3 protein. The sample includes about 190,000 distinct CDR3 sequences, around three fifths of them seen just once. Sequenced sample: sorted CD4+, CD8+, or CD8+CD57+ T cells (not recorded which) from PBMCs. The receptors shown here come from a human donor with severe aplastic anemia or a healthy control (not recorded which).

This clonotype appeared once. The chain uses TRBV7-9 and TRBJ1-2; 7 bases align to TRBD1. CDR3 length: 16 residues. The germline CDR1 and CDR2 sequences are SEHNR and FQNEAQ (reference sequence). V shed 4 bases and J 3 bases; nucleotides not matched to a gene: 11. The CDR3 bases are TGTGCCAGCAGCTCCACCAGCACAGGGGAGCACTATGGCTACACCTTC. Its protein product is CASSSTSTGEHYGYTF. The variable domain in full, with the rest retrieved from reference TRBV7-9 and TRBJ1-2, is DTGVSQNPRHKITKRGQNVTFRCDPISEHNRLYWYRQTLGQGPEFLTYFQNEAQLEKSRLLSDRFSAERPKGSFSTLEIQRTEQGDSAMYLCASSSTSTGEHYGYTFGSGTRLTVV.

The V gene is TRBV5-1, the J gene TRBJ1-6, with D unresolved. CDR3 length: 14 amino acids. Trimming removed 3 bases at V and 5 bases at J, with 9 bases between. In germline, CDR1 is SGHRS, CDR2 YFSETQ. The CDR3 nucleotides read TGCGCCAGCAGCTACCGACGGCATAATTCACCCCTCCACTTT. Translated, it gives CASSYRRHNSPLHF.

The rearrangement joins TRBV19 to TRBJ2-7; 8 positions match TRBD2. Trimming removed 4 bases from V and 0 bases from J; junction bases left unmatched: 5. The CDR3 has 15 residues. Per germline, CDR1 LNHDA and CDR2 SQIVND (reference sequence). The CDR3 spells CASSTSGGTSYEQYF. The CDR3 nucleotides are TGTGCCAGTAGTACCAGCGGGGGTACCTCCTACGAGCAGTACTTC.

In this sample, this clonotype turned up many times. The rearrangement joins TRBV12-3 or TRBV12-4 to TRBJ2-3; the match to TRBD2 covers 8 bases. Trimming removed 2 bases from V and 5 bases from J; junction bases left unmatched: 6. The CDR3 runs to 15 residues. CDR3 residues: CASSLNGGALDTQYF. The CDR3 bases are TGTGCCAGCAGTTTAAACGGGGGGGCCTTAGATACGCAGTATTTT.

This clonotype came up a few times. J is TRBJ2-1 and V is TRBV24-1; the D call may be TRBD1 or TRBD2 (5 bases each). CDR1 KGHDR and CDR2 SFDVKD come from the germline V gene. This CDR3 is built from 14 residues. Between the trimmed V and J ends, which lost 4 bases and 9 bases, there was a span of 15 bases. CDR3 loop: CATSEGRETSEQFF. CDR3 nucleotides: TGTGCCACCAGTGAGGGACGGGAAACTAGTGAGCAGTTCTTC.

The DNA for the CDR3 is TGTGCCATCAGTCAGGACAGCCCTGCAACTAATGAAAAACTGTTTTTT. Its translation is CAISQDSPATNEKLFF. The J gene is TRBJ1-4, the V gene TRBV10-3; a possible D gene is TRBD1 (6 bases). The CDR3 length is 16 residues. The V and J ends lost 5 bases and 0 bases respectively, with 13 bases between them. From germline, CDR1 is ENHRY and CDR2 SYGVKD.

With respect to this clonotype: The junction departs from germline at one end; a sequencing error may be responsible. This chain joins TRBV10-3 and TRBJ2-2, with 10 bases aligning to TRBD1. TRBJ1-4 matches the DNA end more closely, so the J call is doubtful. The CDR3 is 15 residues long. Germline lookup yields CDR1 ENHRY and CDR2 SYGVKD. CDR3 DNA: TGTGCCAGCAGTACCAGGACAGGGGGTAGTGAAAAACTGTTTTTT. It codes for CASSTRTGGSEKLFF.

V is TRBV19 and J is TRBJ1-1; D gene unclear. The CDR3 runs to 11 residues. The ends were cut back, 4 bases at V and 10 bases at J, with 10 bases in the middle. CDR1 and CDR2 from the germline V gene are LNHDA and SQIVND (reference sequence). The CDR3 loop is CASSTASGAFF. The CDR3 bases are TGTGCCAGTAGTACCGCCAGTGGAGCTTTCTTT.

V usage is TRBV15 and J usage is TRBJ2-7; 9 bases map to TRBD1. With 3 bases clipped from V and 3 bases from J, the junction kept 9 bases outside the gene matches. The germline gives CDR1 LNHNV, CDR2 YYDKDF (reference sequence). CDR3 length equals 16 residues. CDR3 region: CATSSLTGTGIYEQYF. DNA of the CDR3: TGTGCCACCAGCAGTTTAACCGGGACAGGGATCTACGAGCAGTACTTC.

V is TRBV7-9 and J is TRBJ1-6; 9 bases fit TRBD1. The germline CDR1 and CDR2 sequences are SEHNR and FQNEAQ (reference sequence). The CDR3 totals 14 residues. Trimming took 2 bases from V and 8 from J; bases not matched to a gene: 1. CDR3 protein: CASSLWDRDSPLHF. The CDR3, as DNA: TGTGCCAGCAGCTTATGGGACAGGGATTCACCCCTCCACTTT.

The chain combines TRBV19 with TRBJ1-1; TRBD1 is a possible D gene (6 bases). V dropped 8 bases and J dropped 0 bases, with 16 bases sitting between them. The germline CDR1 and CDR2 sequences are LNHDA and SQIVND (reference sequence). This CDR3 is 15 amino acids long. CDR3 amino acids: CASLHRTVLNTEAFF. The DNA of the CDR3 is TGTGCCAGTCTTCACAGGACAGTCCTGAACACTGAAGCTTTCTTT. Together with reference TRBV19 and TRBJ1-1, the CDR3 gives the full variable domain: DGGITQSPKYLFRKEGQNVTLSCEQNLNHDAMYWYRQDPGQGLRLIYYSQIVNDFQKGDIAEGYSVSREKKESFPLTVTSAQKNPTAFYLCASLHRTVLNTEAFFGQGTRLTVV.

The V and J genes are TRBV6-1 and TRBJ1-2; TRBD1 agrees at 9 bases. CDR3 length: 13 amino acids. Germline V lookup: CDR1 MNHNS, CDR2 SASEGT. The V gene end was trimmed by 6 bases and the J gene end by 8 bases; junction bases not matched to a gene: 7. Here the CDR3 reads CASREQGAGGYTF. CDR3 in DNA: TGTGCCAGCAGGGAACAGGGGGCGGGAGGCTACACCTTC.

V usage is TRBV2 and J usage is TRBJ2-1, with 11 bases that match TRBD2. Trimming took 0 bases from V and 5 from J; bases not matched to a gene: 6. Germline lookup yields CDR1 SNHLY and CDR2 FYNNEI. This CDR3 is 17 amino acids long. CDR3 in DNA: TGTGCCAGCAGTGAAGCGCTATTGGGACTAGCGGACAATGAGCAGTTCTTC. Its protein product is CASSEALLGLADNEQFF.

This clonotype was counted between two and nine times. One end of the junction fails to match germline, which may point to a read error. The rearrangement joins TRBV7-7 to TRBJ2-7; D is perhaps TRBD1 (5 bases). The V gene's germline CDR1 is SSHAT and CDR2 FNYEAQ (reference sequence). This CDR3 has 14 residues. The DNA for the CDR3 is TGTGCTAGCAGCGCCCATACAGGTAGCTACGAGCAGTACTTC. As protein: CASSAHTGSYEQYF. The entire variable domain, with the rest obtained from reference TRBV7-7 and TRBJ2-7, is as follows: GAGVSQSPRYKVTKRGQDVTLRCDPISSHATLYWYQQALGQGPEFLTYFNYEAQPDKSGLPSDRFSAERPEGSISTLTIQRTEQRDSAMYRCASSAHTGSYEQYFGPGTRLTVT.

In this sample, this clonotype turned up many times. The chain uses TRBV19 and TRBJ1-5; D call uncertain. Germline V gene lookup returns CDR1 LNHDA and CDR2 SQIVND (reference sequence). The CDR3 contains 13 residues. Trimming left V 2 bases short and J 8 bases short, with 10 bases between. As DNA, the CDR3 is TGTGCCAGTAGTATACCCCCAGTGGAGCCCCAGCATTTT. Protein: CASSIPPVEPQHF. The full variable domain, rest sourced from reference TRBV19 and TRBJ1-5, is DGGITQSPKYLFRKEGQNVTLSCEQNLNHDAMYWYRQDPGQGLRLIYYSQIVNDFQKGDIAEGYSVSREKKESFPLTVTSAQKNPTAFYLCASSIPPVEPQHFGDGTRLSIL.